Below are 31 T cell receptor beta chains sequenced from a single sample in a study of spatial heterogeneity in lung cancer (dated by TCRdb to between 2017 and 2020). The library was built by means of 5' RACE. Sequencing took place on a NextSeq 500. Through fastp at Q25 and MiXCR, TCRdb rebuilt clones from the public reads, retaining in-frame beta chains. Records with the same CDR3 protein are collapsed into one entry carrying the most frequent genes and DNA. The sample table contains about 120,000 distinct CDR3 sequences; only one count was recorded for 12% of them. Of the sample, approximately 15% falls within the top ten clones. Taken with the paper, the label for time point translates to: blood at routine non-recurrence follow-up after resection. TCR sequencing used whole RNA extracted from tumor and nontumor lung tissue, or from cryopreserved PBMC samples, without cell sorting. Sequenced here: PBMCs, sampled at follow-up. These receptor sequences come from a male donor with early-stage non-small cell lung cancer.

This clonotype was found many times. The chain links TRBV6-4 to TRBJ2-7; TRBD2 matches 13 bases. Germline loops: CDR1 MRHNA, CDR2 SNTAGT. This CDR3 has 16 amino acids. J lost 7 bases, V lost 4 bases, and 10 bases had no gene match. Written as DNA, the CDR3 is TGTGCCAGCAGTGTCACGACTAGCGGGGGGTTTAGTGAGCAGTACTTC. Amino acids: CASSVTTSGGFSEQYF.

This clonotype was seen a handful of times. The chain links TRBV2 to TRBJ1-5; no firm D call. The CDR3 sequence is 14 residues long. In germline, CDR1 is SNHLY, CDR2 FYNNEI. Trimming left V 3 bases short and J 2 bases short, with 8 bases between. The CDR3 sequence is CASSDDGGNQPQHF. The CDR3 nucleotides are TGTGCCAGCAGTGATGATGGAGGCAATCAGCCCCAGCATTTT. Filled out from reference TRBV2 and TRBJ1-5, the complete variable domain reads EPEVTQTPSHQVTQMGQEVILRCVPISNHLYFYWYRQILGQKVEFLVSFYNNEISEKSEIFDDQFSVERPDGSNFTLKIRSTKLEDSAMYFCASSDDGGNQPQHFGDGTRLSIL.

The chain employs TRBV9 and TRBJ2-5; D might be TRBD1 (5 bases). This CDR3 is built from 18 residues. Trimming removed 4 bases at V and 3 bases at J, with 25 bases between. Per the germline V gene, CDR1 is SGDLS and CDR2 is YYNGEE. CDR3: CASSLRTSARGYKETQYF. For the CDR3, the DNA is TGTGCCAGCAGCCTAAGGACAAGCGCCCGTGGGTATAAAGAGACCCAGTACTTC.

This clonotype was recorded a few times. The CDR3 bases are TGTGCCAGCAGTCCTTCGGGACTAGCGGGCTCTGGGGCCAACGTCCTGACTTTC. Encoded protein: CASSPSGLAGSGANVLTF. V is TRBV2 and J is TRBJ2-6, with 12 bases fitting TRBD2. This CDR3 spans 18 amino acids. From germline, CDR1 is SNHLY and CDR2 FYNNEI. Trimming removed 5 bases from V and 0 bases from J; junction bases left unmatched: 5.

This clonotype was seen many times. The CDR3 here is CASKGDSNQPQHF. As DNA, the CDR3 is TGTGCCAGCAAGGGGGATAGCAATCAGCCCCAGCATTTT. The chain has TRBV12-3 or TRBV12-4 and TRBJ1-5, with D possibly matching TRBD1 (6 bases). This CDR3 has 13 amino acids. V lost 7 bases to trimming and J lost 0 bases, with 7 bases between them.

In its sample, this clonotype was seen many times. V is TRBV4-1 and J is TRBJ1-2; TRBD1 might be the D (5 bases). The CDR3 is 14 amino acids. V was pared by 2 bases and J by 8 bases, with 15 bases between. The germline CDR1 and CDR2 sequences are MGHRA and YSYEKL. The DNA of the CDR3 is TGCGCCAGCAGCCAATCAACGGGGCCAAAAGGCTACACCTTC. Its protein product is CASSQSTGPKGYTF.

This clonotype occurred a few times. The genes are TRBV5-1 and TRBJ2-1; D might be TRBD1 (6 bases). The CDR3 length is 12 residues. Looked up from germline, CDR1 is SGHRS and CDR2 is YFSETQ. Trimming removed 9 bases at V and 7 bases at J, with 14 bases between. The CDR3 here is CATGQQSNEQFF. The CDR3 DNA reads as TGCGCCACCGGACAGCAAAGTAATGAGCAGTTCTTC.

This clonotype showed up just a few times. The V gene is TRBV2, the J gene TRBJ1-2; no firm D call. Per the germline V gene, CDR1 is SNHLY and CDR2 is FYNNEI. The CDR3 has 12 residues. V lost 7 bases and J lost 8, with 14 bases in between. CDR3 in amino acids: CASTPSGMGYTF. CDR3 sequence (DNA): TGTGCCAGCACCCCCTCGGGGATGGGCTACACCTTC.

CDR3 in DNA: TGTGCCAGCAGTTCAGGGACTAAAGCTTCACCCCTCCACTTT. Its protein product is CASSSGTKASPLHF. This chain links TRBV7-9 with TRBJ1-6, with D possibly TRBD1 on 5 matching bases. The CDR3 loop spans 14 amino acids. CDR1 is SEHNR and CDR2 is FQNEAQ in the germline V gene (reference sequence). V lost 6 bases, J lost 9 bases, and 15 bases lay in between.

This clonotype was seen repeatedly, ten times or more. This chain links TRBV4-1 with TRBJ1-4; tentatively, D is TRBD1 (5 bases). V dropped 1 base and J dropped 0 bases, with 9 bases sitting between them. CDR3 size: 16 residues. Germline assignment: CDR1 MGHRA and CDR2 YSYEKL. CDR3 DNA: TGCGCCAGCAGCCAAGTCGAGGACACAACTAATGAAAAACTGTTTTTT. It specifies CASSQVEDTTNEKLFF.

This rearrangement joins TRBV20-1 to TRBJ2-7; D is unresolved. Trimming left V 6 bases short and J 3 bases short, with 12 bases between. There are 12 residues in the CDR3. Germline loops: CDR1 DFQATT, CDR2 SNEGSKA (reference sequence). The CDR3 region is CSAAYSNYEQYF. The CDR3 DNA follows: TGCAGTGCCGCTTACTCTAACTACGAGCAGTACTTC.

This chain links TRBV10-1 with TRBJ2-2; 8 bases map to TRBD2. The V gene's germline CDR1 is WNHNN and CDR2 SYGVQD (reference sequence). The CDR3 length is 16 residues. The J segment lost 4 bases and the V segment lost 3 bases, leaving 7 bases of the junction unmatched. DNA for the CDR3: TGCGCCAGCAGTGACTACGGGGGGGCGACCACCGGGGAGCTGTTTTTT. This translates into CASSDYGGATTGELFF.

The V call is TRBV27, the J call TRBJ1-6; D is uncertain. Trimming pared 3 bases from V and 6 bases from J, leaving 12 bases between. The CDR3 has 15 residues. The germline gives CDR1 MNHEY, CDR2 SMNVEV (reference sequence). The CDR3 DNA reads as TGTGCCAGCAGTTTGACGACGGAAGCTAATTCACCCCTCCACTTT. It is translated as CASSLTTEANSPLHF.

A few counts support this clonotype. V and J are TRBV3-1 and TRBJ1-2; a possible D gene is TRBD1 (5 bases). Trimming removed 1 base at V and 2 bases at J, with 11 bases between. Looked up from germline, CDR1 is LGHDT and CDR2 is YNNKEL (reference sequence). The CDR3 length is 15 residues. The CDR3 bases are TGTGCCAGCAGCCAAGGGGGGTCCCAGAACTATGGCTACACCTTC. Translating it yields CASSQGGSQNYGYTF.

The table lists this clonotype with a few counts. The CDR3 region has the DNA TGTGCCAGCAGCTCCCACAGGGGGCGAGGGAACATTCAGTACTTC. Its translation is CASSSHRGRGNIQYF. The chain has TRBV11-2 and TRBJ2-4; 9 nucleotides agree with TRBD1. This CDR3 has 15 residues. In germline, CDR1 is SGHAT, CDR2 FQNNGV. Unmatched junction bases numbered 8, after V lost 4 bases and J lost 7 bases.

This clonotype showed up just a few times. CDR3 protein: CSAVPGTSGVIGGNEQFF. CDR3 in DNA: TGCAGTGCTGTCCCCGGGACTAGCGGGGTCATAGGGGGCAATGAGCAGTTCTTC. The chain is built from TRBV20-1 and TRBJ2-1; 13 bases fit TRBD2. The CDR3 runs to 18 residues. Germline lookup yields CDR1 DFQATT and CDR2 SNEGSKA (reference sequence). V was clipped by 5 bases and J by 6 bases; unmatched bases: 16.

This chain joins TRBV5-1 and TRBJ1-1; D gene ambiguous. The CDR3 has 16 residues. Germline V CDR1 and CDR2: SGHRS, YFSETQ. V gave up 0 bases and J gave up 2 bases, with 14 bases separating them. The CDR3 loop is CASSLDRSVSNTEAFF. The DNA of the CDR3 is TGCGCCAGCAGCTTGGATAGGAGTGTGTCAAACACTGAAGCTTTCTTT.

At least ten counts were recorded for this clonotype. The chain has TRBV3-1 and TRBJ1-1, with D unclear. The CDR3 extends over 12 amino acids. The V end was cut by 4 bases, the J end by 7 bases, with 10 bases between. Per germline, CDR1 LGHDT and CDR2 YNNKEL (reference sequence). DNA for the CDR3: TGTGCCAGCAGCCCCAGCCTTGGTGAAGCTTTCTTT. This encodes CASSPSLGEAFF.

In this sample, this clonotype turned up many times. The chain recombines TRBV29-1 with TRBJ1-2; 9 bases agree with TRBD1. The germline CDR1 and CDR2 sequences are SQVTM and ANQGSEA. With V trimmed by 4 bases and J by 4 bases, 4 bases remained unmatched. This CDR3 has 13 amino acids. CDR3 sequence: CSVVTGGGYGYTF. Written as DNA, the CDR3 is TGCAGCGTTGTAACAGGGGGCGGCTATGGCTACACCTTC.

This clonotype was observed many times. This chain connects TRBV20-1 to TRBJ1-4, with 7 bases fitting TRBD1. In germline, CDR1 is DFQATT, CDR2 SNEGSKA (reference sequence). V lost 5 bases, J lost 8 bases, and 11 bases stayed unmatched. This CDR3 contains 14 residues. The DNA for the CDR3 is TGCAGTGCTCCCAGGGGGTCCATCAGGGAAAAACTGTTTTTT. The encoded protein is CSAPRGSIREKLFF.

This clonotype came up many times. The rearrangement links TRBV6-4 to TRBJ2-3; 7 positions match TRBD1. J was trimmed by 1 base and V by 9 bases; bases with no gene match: 4. In germline, CDR1 is MRHNA, CDR2 SNTAGT. CDR3 length: 13 residues. The CDR3 sequence: CASPGQRTDTQYF. CDR3 coding DNA: TGTGCCAGTCCGGGACAGCGCACAGATACGCAGTATTTT.

This clonotype was detected only a few times. The chain joins TRBV7-2 to TRBJ1-5; D remains ambiguous. Trimming shortened V by 4 bases and J by 7 bases, and 8 bases separated the two germline ends. The CDR3 contains 12 residues. The germline gives CDR1 SGHTA, CDR2 FQGNSA. The CDR3 nucleotides read TGTGCCAGCAGCTCAAGGGAACAGCCCCAGCATTTT. The encoded protein is CASSSREQPQHF.

In this sample, this clonotype turned up many times. The CDR3 DNA reads as TGTGCCAGCAGCTTAGAGGGGACAGGGAGTGGCTACACCTTC. This gives the protein CASSLEGTGSGYTF. The J gene is TRBJ1-2, the V gene TRBV11-2; 9 nucleotides agree with TRBD1. Germline V gives CDR1 SGHAT, CDR2 FQNNGV. The length of the CDR3 is 14 residues. With V trimmed by 0 bases and J by 7 bases, 3 bases remained unmatched.

This clonotype was counted a few times. The chain links TRBV2 to TRBJ1-5, with D possibly TRBD1 on 5 matching bases. The CDR3 consists of 16 residues. Germline V CDR1 and CDR2: SNHLY, FYNNEI. V gave up 4 bases and J gave up 6 bases, with 19 bases separating them. CDR3: CASSVGGWDGTQPQHF. DNA for the CDR3: TGTGCCAGCAGTGTAGGAGGGTGGGACGGTACTCAGCCCCAGCATTTT.

This clonotype has ten or more counts. The chain combines TRBV4-1 with TRBJ2-6, with a tentative D call TRBD2 (6 bases). V gave up 4 bases and J gave up 0 bases, with 13 bases separating them. Looked up from germline, CDR1 is MGHRA and CDR2 is YSYEKL. The CDR3 totals 17 residues. Written as DNA, the CDR3 is TGCGCCAGCAGCCCAACGGAGGGGAACTCTGGGGCCAACGTCCTGACTTTC. Translated: CASSPTEGNSGANVLTF.

This clonotype has a handful of counts. The gene calls are TRBV6-2 or TRBV6-3 and TRBJ2-2, with D possibly being TRBD2 (7 bases). The CDR3 sequence is 14 residues long. The germline V gene has CDR1 MNHEY and CDR2 SVGEGT. V lost 7 bases and J lost 5, with 14 bases in between. DNA for the CDR3: TGTGCCAGCAAATTGGGGGGGCGAACCGGGGAGCTGTTTTTT. Its translation is CASKLGGRTGELFF.

This clonotype came up a few times. The chain is built from TRBV28 and TRBJ1-2, with D possibly matching TRBD1 (5 bases). Trimming cost V 8 bases and J 4 bases, with 14 bases left between them. Germline CDR1 is MDHEN and CDR2 is SYDVKM. This CDR3 contains 13 residues. The CDR3 DNA is TGTGCCAGCTTTGGGGGAAGGGGCTATGGCTACACCTTC. It encodes CASFGGRGYGYTF.

About this clonotype itself: A much larger clone sits a single nucleotide away, making a read error possible. The chain carries TRBV5-1 and TRBJ2-3; D uncertain. V lost 2 bases and J lost 1, with 5 bases in between. Per germline, CDR1 SGHRS and CDR2 YFSETQ. CDR3 length: 13 residues. The CDR3 is CASSFDGTDTQYF. For the CDR3, the DNA is TGCGCCAGCAGCTTCGACGGCACAGATACGCAGTATTTT.

The V gene is TRBV7-2, the J gene TRBJ1-2, with TRBD1 matching over 7 bases. Germline V gene lookup returns CDR1 SGHTA and CDR2 FQGNSA. The CDR3 spans 13 residues. Losses at the gene ends were 5 bases for V and 2 bases for J; bases not matched to a gene: 2. The CDR3 bases are TGTGCCAGCAGCATGGACAGGAACTATGGCTACACCTTC. As protein: CASSMDRNYGYTF. Based on the CDR3 plus reference TRBV7-2 and TRBJ1-2, the full variable domain is GAGVSQSPSNKVTEKGKDVELRCDPISGHTALYWYRQSLGQGLEFLIYFQGNSAPDKSGLPSDRFSAERTGGSVSTLTIQRTQQEDSAVYLCASSMDRNYGYTFGSGTRLTVV.

This clonotype was detected ten times or more. The rearrangement links TRBV12-3 or TRBV12-4 to TRBJ1-6; a weak D match, TRBD1 (5 bases). Trimming took off 1 base at V and 7 bases at J, with 11 bases between the two ends. The CDR3 runs to 15 residues. CDR3 DNA: TGTGCCAGCAGTTTAGACCCAGGGCGGAATTCACCCCTCCACTTT. Residues: CASSLDPGRNSPLHF.

The rearrangement uses TRBV10-3 and TRBJ1-6; D may be TRBD1 (6 bases). Germline V gene data show CDR1 as ENHRY and CDR2 as SYGVKD. Deletions cut 10 bases from V and 8 bases from J, with 18 bases between. This CDR3 is 14 amino acids long. The CDR3 here is CATAPNRDDSPLHF. The CDR3 DNA reads as TGTGCCACCGCCCCGAACAGGGATGATTCACCCCTCCACTTT.